Reported below is one TCR beta chain. Its specificity is not known. This entry comes from a study of shared clonotypes between healthy human individuals. Subsets obtained from CD4+ cells comprised CD45RA+ naive and CD45RA-negative memory cells. Per the germline V gene, CDR1 is MDHEN and CDR2 is SYDVKM. The ends lost 3 bases at V and 9 bases at J; junction bases unmatched: 5. The CDR3 covers 13 residues. Using approximately 200 ng DNA, about 30,000 T cell genomes, the sorted-subset replicate PCRs were run. The data were produced by immunoSEQ multiplex PCR, yet TCRdb's version contains in-frame clones alone and is incomplete. The sample lists hundreds of thousands of clones; 74% were seen once. General study results and limits: Non-shared clonotypes had lower generation probabilities than those shared by all four donors. Shared across a few donors were around 5% of the naive CD4 clonotypes.

The V and J genes are TRBV28 and TRBJ1-5; TRBD1 aligns across 7 bases. Sequences were obtained from memory CD4+ T cells sorted from blood. Stated subset: CD45RA-negative fraction. The clonotype comes from a woman aged 25 to 39 in good health. The CDR3 reads CASSFQGGTPQHF. For the CDR3, the DNA is TGTGCCAGCAGTTTCCAGGGGGGGACGCCCCAGCATTTT.